A single sample is the source of the 5 T cell receptor beta chains below, sequenced in a study of regulatory T cells in long-lasting Graves disease. Time point specified: persistent/refractory GD, antithyroid drugs over 5 years with positive TRAb. Scientists built the TCR library using RNA that was extracted from PBMCs. According to the study, TCR beta libraries were built with iRepertoire HTBI primers and CDR3-region Arm-PCR. MiXCR, run by TCRdb on the multiplex PCR reads, gives a single entry per CDR3 protein. The sample includes a few hundred thousand distinct CDR3 sequences, less than 30% of them seen just once. This specimen was peripheral blood mononuclear cells (PBMCs), taken when the disease was refractory, from a patient treated with antithyroid drugs. The source of these receptors is a woman aged 40 to 49 with Graves disease.

There are many counts of this clonotype. The CDR3 nucleotides read TGTGCCAGCAGTTTGGTCGGGGGAGCGGGAGGAGAGACCCAGTACTTC. This sequence encodes CASSLVGGAGGETQYF. The chain couples TRBV28 to TRBJ2-5; 9 bases are a match to TRBD2. The CDR3 runs 16 residues. Germline V gene sequence: CDR1 MDHEN, CDR2 SYDVKM. Trimming cost V 3 bases and J 4 bases; bases outside gene matches: 9. Together with reference TRBV28 and TRBJ2-5, the CDR3 gives the full variable domain: DVKVTQSSRYLVKRTGEKVFLECVQDMDHENMFWYRQDPGLGLRLIYFSYDVKMKEKGDIPEGYSVSREKKERFSLILESASTNQTSMYLCASSLVGGAGGETQYFGPGTRLLVL.

J is TRBJ2-2 and V is TRBV6-1, with 8 bases aligning to TRBD2. V dropped 5 bases and J dropped 2; count of bases not matched to a gene: 7. Per the germline V gene, CDR1 is MNHNS and CDR2 is SASEGT. The length of the CDR3 is 16 residues. CDR3 nucleotide sequence: TGTGCCAGCAGTCCGGGGGGACTAGGAAACACCGGGGAGCTGTTTTTT. This gives the protein CASSPGGLGNTGELFF.

CDR3 region: CASSVRETNTGELFF. CDR3 coding DNA: TGTGCCAGCAGTGTTCGGGAGACGAACACCGGGGAGCTGTTTTTT. The chain uses TRBV5-5 and TRBJ2-2; possibly TRBD2 for D (6 bases). The CDR3 contains 15 residues. CDR1 and CDR2 (germline): SGHKS, YYEKEE (reference sequence). The V and J ends lost 5 bases and 0 bases respectively, with 11 bases between them.

This chain uses TRBV14 with TRBJ2-7; 10 nucleotides match TRBD1. This CDR3 contains 15 residues. Germline CDR1 SGHDN, CDR2 FVKESK. J lost 5 bases, V lost 4 bases, and 8 bases had no gene match. The CDR3 region is CASSRARGTGDEQYF. CDR3 bases: TGTGCCAGCAGCCGGGCAAGGGGGACAGGGGACGAGCAGTACTTC. Full variable domain (outside the CDR3, taken from reference TRBV14 and TRBJ2-7): EAGVTQFPSHSVIEKGQTVTLRCDPISGHDNLYWYRRVMGKEIKFLLHFVKESKQDESGMPNNRFLAERTGGTYSTLKVQPAELEDSGVYFCASSRARGTGDEQYFGPGTRLTVT.

This clonotype was counted between two and nine times. The chain links TRBV3-1 to TRBJ2-7; D is unresolved. This CDR3 spans 14 amino acids. Trimming shortened V by 8 bases and J by 2 bases, and 16 bases separated the two germline ends. In germline, CDR1 is LGHDT, CDR2 YNNKEL (reference sequence). Here the CDR3 DNA reads TGTGCCAGCCAGATGGCCAGCCGAACCTACGAGCAGTACTTC. This sequence encodes CASQMASRTYEQYF.